A single sample is the source of the 2 T cell receptor beta chains below, sequenced in a study of blood T cell repertoires in COVID-19. Libraries were prepared by immunoSEQ multiplex PCR; TCRdb keeps only in-frame clonotypes and omits some of them. The sample lists approximately 350,000 clones, more than 70% occurring once. Sequences were obtained from peripheral blood. Every receptor here comes from a woman aged 65 to 85 with COVID-19, enrolled during active disease.

Here the CDR3 DNA reads TGTGCCAGCAGTTGGACCAGGGTTCAGCCCCAGCATTTT. It is translated as CASSWTRVQPQHF. The V gene is TRBV6-2 or TRBV6-3, the J gene TRBJ1-5; possible D gene TRBD1, 5 bases. CDR3 length: 13 amino acids. The V end was cut by 4 bases, the J end by 6 bases, with 10 bases between. The germline V gene encodes CDR1 MNHEY and CDR2 SVGEGT.

The V and J genes are TRBV5-5 and TRBJ1-2; 7 bases are shared with TRBD1. J lost 5 bases, V lost 0 bases, and 4 bases had no gene match. Germline V gives CDR1 SGHKS, CDR2 YYEKEE (reference sequence). The CDR3 has 14 amino acids. CDR3 amino acids: CASSLDPQGYGYTF. For the CDR3, the DNA is TGTGCCAGCAGCTTGGACCCACAGGGGTATGGCTACACCTTC.